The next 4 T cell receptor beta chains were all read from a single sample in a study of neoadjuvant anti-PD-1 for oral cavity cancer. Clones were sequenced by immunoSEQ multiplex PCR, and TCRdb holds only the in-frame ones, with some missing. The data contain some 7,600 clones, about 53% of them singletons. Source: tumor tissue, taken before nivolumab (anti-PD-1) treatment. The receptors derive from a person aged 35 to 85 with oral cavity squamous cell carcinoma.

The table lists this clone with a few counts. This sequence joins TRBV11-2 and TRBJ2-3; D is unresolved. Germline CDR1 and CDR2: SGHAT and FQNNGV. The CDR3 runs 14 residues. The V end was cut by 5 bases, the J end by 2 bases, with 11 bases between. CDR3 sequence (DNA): TGTGCCAGCAGCCTGATGTACTACACAGATACGCAGTATTTT. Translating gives CASSLMYYTDTQYF.

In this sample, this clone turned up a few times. For the CDR3, the DNA is TGTGCCAGCAGTTACGGGGGCACCACTGAAGCTTTCTTT. It is translated as CASSYGGTTEAFF. V gene TRBV6-5 combines with J gene TRBJ1-1, with D possibly being TRBD1 (6 bases). V lost 2 bases to trimming and J lost 4 bases, with 8 bases between them. The CDR3 has 13 residues. The germline CDR1 and CDR2 sequences are MNHEY and SVGAGI.

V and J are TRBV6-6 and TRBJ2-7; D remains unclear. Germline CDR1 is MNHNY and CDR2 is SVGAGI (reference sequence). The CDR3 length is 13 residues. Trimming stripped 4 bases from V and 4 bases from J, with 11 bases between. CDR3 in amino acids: CASSLKGSYEQYF. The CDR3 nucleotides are TGTGCCAGCAGTTTAAAGGGTAGTTACGAGCAGTACTTC.

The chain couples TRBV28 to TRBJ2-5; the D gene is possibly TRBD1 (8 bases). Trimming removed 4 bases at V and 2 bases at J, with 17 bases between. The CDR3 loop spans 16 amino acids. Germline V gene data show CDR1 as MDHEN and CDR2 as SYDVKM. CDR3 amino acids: CASSSGQGGGQETQYF. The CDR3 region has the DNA TGTGCCAGCAGTTCCGGACAGGGAGGGGGGCAAGAGACCCAGTACTTC.